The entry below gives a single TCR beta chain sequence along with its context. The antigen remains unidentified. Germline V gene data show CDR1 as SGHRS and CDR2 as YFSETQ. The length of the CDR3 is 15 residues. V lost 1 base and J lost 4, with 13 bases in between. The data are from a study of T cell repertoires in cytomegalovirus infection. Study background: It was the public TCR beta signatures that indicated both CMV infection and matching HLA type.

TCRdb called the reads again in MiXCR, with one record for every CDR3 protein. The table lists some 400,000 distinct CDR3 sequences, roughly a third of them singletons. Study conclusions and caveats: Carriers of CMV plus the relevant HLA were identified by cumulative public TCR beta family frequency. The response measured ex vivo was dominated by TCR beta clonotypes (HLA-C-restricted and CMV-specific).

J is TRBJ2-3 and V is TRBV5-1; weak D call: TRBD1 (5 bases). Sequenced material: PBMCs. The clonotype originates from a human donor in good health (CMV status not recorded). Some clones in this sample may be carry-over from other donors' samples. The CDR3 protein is CASSLHRSGPDTQYF. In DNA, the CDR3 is TGCGCCAGCAGCTTGCATAGGTCAGGGCCAGATACGCAGTATTTT.